A single sample gave rise to the 13 T cell receptor beta chains below, sequenced in a study of regulatory T cells in long-lasting Graves disease. Library construction for TCR beta used iRepertoire HTBI primers and Arm-PCR of CDR3 regions. TCRdb itself ran the multiplex PCR reads through MiXCR, one entry per CDR3 protein. The sample includes around 480,000 distinct CDR3 sequences, 16% of them seen just once. Sample time point: newly diagnosed GD, antithyroid drugs for less than 3 months. RNA isolated from PBMCs was used to make the TCR library. This sample was shared with a second study, whose subject was T cells in Graves' hyperthyroidism and ophthalmopathy.

Here the sequenced sample was peripheral blood mononuclear cells (PBMCs), taken at new diagnosis, from a patient treated with antithyroid drugs. These receptors were collected from a woman aged 35 to 60 with Graves disease.

The rearrangement uses TRBV19 and TRBJ1-2; no definite D call. This CDR3 has 12 amino acids. Germline V gene sequence: CDR1 LNHDA, CDR2 SQIVND (reference sequence). Trimming took off 3 bases at V and 7 bases at J, with 9 bases between the two ends. CDR3 DNA sequence: TGTGCCAGTAGTATCGAAAGAGGTGGCTACACCTTC. As protein: CASSIERGGYTF.

This chain uses TRBV3-1 with TRBJ2-1; TRBD2 agrees at 9 bases. The CDR3 spans 16 residues. CDR1 is LGHDT and CDR2 is YNNKEL in the germline V gene (reference sequence). V lost 1 base to trimming and J lost 4 bases; unmatched junction nucleotides: 5. The CDR3 region is CASSQGRLAGYNEQFF. For the CDR3, the DNA is TGTGCCAGCAGCCAAGGCCGGCTAGCGGGGTACAATGAGCAGTTCTTC.

Points on this clonotype: Possible read error: a much larger clone is one base away. The chain recombines TRBV2 with TRBJ1-5, with D unresolved. The CDR3 is 12 amino acids. The V gene's germline CDR1 is SNHLY and CDR2 FYNNEI. The CDR3 region is CSSSGEKQPQHF. CDR3 bases: TGTTCCAGCAGTGGAGAAAAGCAGCCCCAGCATTTT.

This clonotype appeared many times. The chain links TRBV2 to TRBJ1-1; TRBD1 aligns across 7 bases. Per the germline V gene, CDR1 is SNHLY and CDR2 is FYNNEI. CDR3 length: 12 amino acids. V was clipped by 10 bases and J by 3 bases; unmatched bases: 5. CDR3 loop: CATTGTDTEAFF. The CDR3 region has the DNA TGTGCCACCACGGGGACAGACACTGAAGCTTTCTTT.

The V and J genes are TRBV20-1 and TRBJ2-7, with D perhaps TRBD2 (7 bases). Germline-derived CDR1 and CDR2 are DFQATT and SNEGSKA (reference sequence). Trimming pared 6 bases from V and 1 base from J, leaving 22 bases between. This CDR3 region has 16 residues. CDR3 amino acids: CSARGMSGGGSYEQYF. The CDR3 DNA reads TGCAGTGCCAGGGGTATGAGTGGGGGGGGTTCCTACGAGCAGTACTTC.

This clonotype was seen at least ten times. This chain uses TRBV12-3 or TRBV12-4 with TRBJ2-3; TRBD2 might be the D (6 bases). This CDR3 region has 15 residues. V shed 2 bases and J shed 3 bases, with 12 bases lying between them. CDR3 amino acids: CASSLPGTLTDTQYF. The DNA of the CDR3 is TGTGCCAGCAGTTTACCCGGGACTCTGACAGATACGCAGTATTTT.

This clonotype showed up many times. This chain connects TRBV7-3 to TRBJ2-3, with TRBD2 matching over 8 bases. The length of the CDR3 is 16 residues. The germline V gene has CDR1 SGHTA and CDR2 FQGTGA. With V trimmed by 5 bases and J by 2 bases, 9 bases remained unmatched. The CDR3 here is CASSLAPGGITDTQYF. The CDR3 DNA is TGTGCCAGCAGCCTCGCGCCGGGGGGGATCACAGATACGCAGTATTTT.

On this clonotype: This may arise from a read error, as a much more abundant clone is one base away. The CDR3 ends on some other residue instead of the conserved phenylalanine or tryptophan, so this is likely a read error. This rearrangement joins TRBV7-9 to TRBJ1-2; D unclear. V shed 5 bases and J shed 8 bases, with 12 bases lying between them. The germline V gene encodes CDR1 SEHNR and CDR2 FQNEAQ (reference sequence). This CDR3 has 12 amino acids. The CDR3 loop reads CASSAEASGYTL. In DNA, the CDR3 is TGTGCCAGCAGCGCCGAGGCGTCGGGCTACACCCTC.

This clonotype was recorded a few times. The CDR3 region is CASSQTPGPQNQPQHF. The CDR3 DNA is TGCGCCAGCAGCCAAACGCCGGGCCCCCAAAATCAGCCCCAGCATTTT. V is TRBV4-1 and J is TRBJ1-5; D is uncertain. V lost 2 bases and J lost 4, with 15 bases in between. The CDR3 runs to 16 residues. Germline V lookup: CDR1 MGHRA, CDR2 YSYEKL.

This clonotype was observed at least ten times. The chain uses TRBV6-1 and TRBJ2-7, with D possibly matching TRBD1 (5 bases). Looked up from germline, CDR1 is MNHNS and CDR2 is SASEGT. V shed 9 bases and J shed 3 bases, with 15 bases lying between them. CDR3 size: 13 residues. The CDR3 nucleotides are TGTGCCAGTTCTGGGTCGACAGACTACGAGCAGTACTTC. Protein product: CASSGSTDYEQYF.

V is TRBV28 and J is TRBJ1-1, with 7 bases that match TRBD1. The CDR3 has 14 residues. V lost 5 bases, J lost 4 bases, and 7 bases stayed unmatched. Looked up from germline, CDR1 is MDHEN and CDR2 is SYDVKM. CDR3 DNA sequence: TGTGCCAGCAGTCTGCTCAGGGGGAGCACTGAAGCTTTCTTT. Protein: CASSLLRGSTEAFF.

This clonotype was detected ten times or more. This chain links TRBV12-3 or TRBV12-4 with TRBJ2-7; 9 bases align to TRBD2. The CDR3 is 14 amino acids. V was pared by 1 base and J by 3 bases, with 1 base of the junction left unmatched. The CDR3 DNA follows: TGTGCCAGCAGTTTAGGCGGGGGGGACTACGAGCAGTACTTC. This translates into CASSLGGGDYEQYF.

As to this clonotype: A read error may be the cause here, since a much bigger clone is one base away. V gene TRBV12-3 or TRBV12-4 combines with J gene TRBJ2-1; TRBD2 matches at 14 bases. The CDR3 contains 16 residues. DNA for the CDR3: TGTGCCAGCAGTCCCCGACTAGCGGGGGGGCCCAATGGGCAGTTCTTC. This gives the protein CASSPRLAGGPNGQFF.